A single sample gave rise to the 16 T cell receptor beta chains below, sequenced in a study of cytomegalovirus exposure and HLA in healthy donors. PCR involved 60 Vbeta and 13 Jbeta primers. TCRdb's table, derived via immunoSEQ multiplex PCR, lists solely in-frame clones and lacks some. This listing includes 200,000 or so clones. Material: PBMCs. These receptors all come from a boy aged 5-17 years in good health and CMV-seronegative.

V is TRBV6-6 and J is TRBJ2-6; D might be TRBD2 (5 bases). This CDR3 contains 15 residues. Germline loops: CDR1 MNHNY, CDR2 SVGAGI (reference sequence). Trimming cost V 6 bases and J 0 bases, with 9 bases left between them. DNA of the CDR3: TGTGCCAGCAGCCGGGATGTCTCTGGGGCCAACGTCCTGACTTTC. Encoded protein: CASSRDVSGANVLTF.

The chain recombines TRBV7-9 with TRBJ1-6; D is possibly TRBD1 (6 bases). The CDR3 extends over 15 amino acids. V was cut by 2 bases and J by 9 bases, with 14 bases left in between. Germline CDR1 reads SEHNR; CDR2 reads FQNEAQ (reference sequence). The CDR3 is CASSLLTGRASPLHF. CDR3 nucleotide sequence: TGTGCCAGCAGCTTACTAACAGGGAGGGCTTCACCCCTCCACTTT.

The chain has TRBV6-5 and TRBJ1-1; 9 positions match TRBD1. This CDR3 spans 14 amino acids. CDR1 is MNHEY and CDR2 is SVGAGI in the germline V gene. Trimming took 5 bases from V and 4 from J; bases not matched to a gene: 5. CDR3 in DNA: TGTGCCAGCAGTCAGACAGGGGGGCCCACTGAAGCTTTCTTT. Its protein is CASSQTGGPTEAFF.

V and J are TRBV6-1 and TRBJ2-4, with D tentatively TRBD1 (7 bases). Germline CDR1 and CDR2: MNHNS and SASEGT. V was cut by 5 bases and J by 3 bases, with 11 bases left in between. The length of the CDR3 is 14 residues. CDR3 in amino acids: CASSRQGGKNIQYF. CDR3 nucleotide sequence: TGTGCCAGCAGTCGACAGGGAGGCAAAAACATTCAGTACTTC.

The chain recombines TRBV9 with TRBJ2-2, with 8 bases matching TRBD2. The V and J ends lost 0 bases and 6 bases, in that order; junction bases with no gene match: 13. Looked up from germline, CDR1 is SGDLS and CDR2 is YYNGEE. CDR3 length: 18 amino acids. The CDR3 sequence: CASSVEVGGGLHPGELFF. The CDR3 nucleotides are TGTGCCAGCAGCGTAGAAGTCGGGGGGGGCCTACACCCCGGGGAGCTGTTTTTT.

The genes are TRBV27 and TRBJ2-7; 7 bases are shared with TRBD1. The CDR3 sequence is 15 residues long. Looked up from germline, CDR1 is MNHEY and CDR2 is SMNVEV (reference sequence). V shed 2 bases and J 6 bases; nucleotides not matched to a gene: 10. CDR3 nucleotide sequence: TGTGCCAGCAGTTTAAGGGGACAGCCCCACTCCGAGCAGTACTTC. As protein: CASSLRGQPHSEQYF.

This chain connects TRBV14 to TRBJ1-2; maybe TRBD1 (6 bases). Germline CDR1 is SGHDN and CDR2 is FVKESK. V dropped 2 bases and J dropped 3 bases, with 16 bases sitting between them. This CDR3 has 16 amino acids. The CDR3 loop is CASSQIPGDDYYGYTF. The CDR3, as DNA: TGTGCCAGCAGCCAAATTCCAGGGGATGACTACTATGGCTACACCTTC.

The rearrangement links TRBV28 to TRBJ2-6; TRBD1 is a possible D gene (6 bases). This CDR3 comprises 15 residues. V lost 6 bases to trimming and J lost 3 bases, with 12 bases between them. Germline CDR1 is MDHEN and CDR2 is SYDVKM. CDR3 coding DNA: TGTGCCAGCAGAAAATACAGGGTTGGGGCCAACGTCCTGACTTTC. Amino acids: CASRKYRVGANVLTF.

V is TRBV7-9 and J is TRBJ1-5; no definite D call. This CDR3 contains 14 residues. Between the trimmed V and J ends, which lost 1 base and 5 bases, there was a span of 9 bases. Per the germline V gene, CDR1 is SEHNR and CDR2 is FQNEAQ (reference sequence). The CDR3 spells CASSLGGVDQPQHF. CDR3 sequence (DNA): TGTGCCAGCAGCTTAGGAGGCGTGGATCAGCCCCAGCATTTT.

The V call is TRBV5-4, the J call TRBJ2-7; 10 positions match TRBD2. Germline V gene lookup returns CDR1 SGHNT and CDR2 YYREEE (reference sequence). With 6 bases clipped from V and 0 bases from J, the junction kept 6 bases outside the gene matches. This CDR3 is 15 amino acids long. The CDR3 DNA reads TGTGCCAGCACCGGAGCGGGGGGGAGCTCCTACGAGCAGTACTTC. Residues: CASTGAGGSSYEQYF. The full variable domain, its missing parts supplied by reference TRBV5-4 and TRBJ2-7, is ETGVTQSPTHLIKTRGQQVTLRCSSQSGHNTVSWYQQALGQGPQFIFQYYREEENGRGNFPPRFSGLQFPNYSSELNVNALELDDSALYLCASTGAGGSSYEQYFGPGTRLTVT.

This chain connects TRBV18 to TRBJ2-7; 7 positions agree with TRBD1. Trimming removed 3 bases from V and 6 bases from J; junction bases left unmatched: 8. Germline CDR1 and CDR2: KGHSH and LQKENI. This CDR3 is built from 14 residues. This chain's CDR3 is CASSPSTGVREQYF. CDR3 bases: TGTGCCAGCTCACCGTCTACAGGGGTTCGCGAGCAGTACTTC.

The rearrangement links TRBV5-5 to TRBJ2-7; D gene unclear. The V and J ends lost 5 bases and 3 bases respectively, with 9 bases between them. The CDR3 totals 12 residues. Looked up from germline, CDR1 is SGHKS and CDR2 is YYEKEE (reference sequence). The CDR3 nucleotides read TGTGCCAGCAGTCAAACAGACTACGAGCAGTACTTC. It yields the protein CASSQTDYEQYF. The full variable domain, completed using reference TRBV5-5 and TRBJ2-7, is DAGVTQSPTHLIKTRGQQVTLRCSPISGHKSVSWYQQVLGQGPQFIFQYYEKEERGRGNFPDRFSARQFPNYSSELNVNALLLGDSALYLCASSQTDYEQYFGPGTRLTVT.

This chain connects TRBV5-3 to TRBJ1-5; D call uncertain. TRBV5-3 counts as an open reading frame of uncertain function. The ends were cut back, 2 bases at V and 2 bases at J, with 5 bases in the middle. This CDR3 spans 13 amino acids. The CDR3 DNA sequence: TGTGCCAGAAGCTTTTACTGCAATCAGCCCCAGCATTTT. It yields the protein CARSFYCNQPQHF.

This chain uses TRBV9 with TRBJ1-1; the D gene is possibly TRBD1 (5 bases). V was cut by 1 base and J by 2 bases, with 6 bases left in between. The CDR3 is 13 residues long. CDR1 SGDLS and CDR2 YYNGEE come from the germline V gene. This chain's CDR3 is CASSVRGNTEAFF. Here the CDR3 DNA reads TGTGCCAGCAGCGTAAGGGGTAACACTGAAGCTTTCTTT.

This chain links TRBV5-8 with TRBJ1-1, with D possibly being TRBD1 (6 bases). Germline loops: CDR1 SGHTS, CDR2 YDEGEE. CDR3 length: 14 amino acids. V was clipped by 2 bases and J by 1 base, with 9 bases between them. The CDR3 nucleotides are TGTGCCAGCAGCTTAGGGGACAAGAACACTGAAGCTTTCTTT. This encodes CASSLGDKNTEAFF.

The chain recombines TRBV5-1 with TRBJ2-2; the D gene is possibly TRBD2 (6 bases). The germline V gene encodes CDR1 SGHRS and CDR2 YFSETQ. Trimming pared 5 bases from V and 4 bases from J, leaving 12 bases between. This CDR3 has 14 amino acids. In DNA, the CDR3 is TGCGCCAGCAGTATAGCGGCGAGCACCGGGGAGCTGTTTTTT. Residues: CASSIAASTGELFF. Complete variable domain (other parts from reference TRBV5-1 and TRBJ2-2): KAGVTQTPRYLIKTRGQQVTLSCSPISGHRSVSWYQQTPGQGLQFLFEYFSETQRNKGNFPGRFSGRQFSNSRSEMNVSTLELGDSALYLCASSIAASTGELFFGEGSRLTVL.